What follows is one T cell receptor (beta chain) and its context. The CDR3 spans 14 residues. V gave up 8 bases and J gave up 1 base, with 12 bases separating them. The record originates from a study of T cells in Graves' hyperthyroidism and ophthalmopathy. RNA transcripts provided the source from which TCR beta CDR3 regions were amplified. The HTBI set primed first-round TCR CDR3 RT-PCR. TCRdb reprocessed the multiplex PCR reads with MiXCR, giving one entry per CDR3 protein. The sample shows about 400,000 distinct CDR3 sequences, 15% of them seen only once. The chain uses TRBV12-3 or TRBV12-4 and TRBJ1-5; perhaps TRBD1 as D (6 bases). The specimen sequenced was blood. The clonotype was recovered from a woman aged 25 to 45 with Graves' hyperthyroidism. The DNA for the CDR3 is TGTGCCAGCGTACAGGGTGTCAGCAATCAGCCCCAGCATTTT. Translation gives CASVQGVSNQPQHF.